This T cell receptor (beta chain) stems from a study of beta chain features in type 1 diabetes. Notes on the study in general: In every one of the four CD4+ subsets, TCRB CDR3s were moderately but significantly shorter in Type 1 diabetes patients.

Of the isolated RNA, all was reverse transcribed, and so the sequenced material was expressed TCRB transcripts. Measured with immunoSEQ multiplex PCR; TCRdb has only the in-frame clones, and not every one. The sample shows about 200,000 clones, under 13% of them seen only once. This clone came up a few times. The antigen is undetermined. What was sequenced was central memory CD4+ T cells from blood. The clonotype was recovered from a man aged 18 to 29 in good health.

The CDR3 coding sequence is TGTGCCAGCAGCGAGACCTTTGGACAGCTCTCTGGGGCCAACGTCCTGACTTTC. This gives the protein CASSETFGQLSGANVLTF. The chain carries TRBV9 and TRBJ2-6; D perhaps matches TRBD1 (6 bases). Germline CDR1 reads SGDLS; CDR2 reads YYNGEE. The CDR3 sequence is 18 residues long. Trimming took 3 bases from V and 0 from J, leaving 16 bases between them.